This TCR beta chain originates from a study of blood T cell repertoires in COVID-19. Study at large: Material from acute and convalescent COVID-19 was sourced from the United States, Italy and Spain. PBMCs, B-cell-depleted T cells, or T cells provided the cDNA or gDNA that made up the material.

Methods used by the authors: Amplification of reference gene primers provided the estimated nucleated cell counts. Profiling relied on immunoSEQ multiplex PCR, and the TCRdb table lists in-frame clones only, not all of them. The V and J calls and the clone size are those of that table, but D and trimming were determined from the DNA. The sample lists 140,000 to 150,000 clones, 80% to 90% seen once, with about 37% in the top ten. There are a few counts of this clone. Germline CDR1 and CDR2: ENHRY and SYGVKD. The V and J ends lost 5 bases and 4 bases, in that order; junction bases with no gene match: 3. The CDR3 covers 15 residues.

Material for sequencing was peripheral blood. This clonotype was obtained from a man aged 50 or older who had recovered from COVID-19. The chain links TRBV10-3 to TRBJ2-1; TRBD2 matches 12 bases. The CDR3 region has the DNA TGTGCCATCAGTCGGACTAGCGGGGAATACAATGAGCAGTTCTTC. It translates to CAISRTSGEYNEQFF.